This TCR beta chain derives from a study of blood T cell repertoires in COVID-19. As originally analysed: Scientists estimated how many nucleated cells there were by amplifying reference gene primers. Assay used: immunoSEQ multiplex PCR; TCRdb lists only in-frame clones, some missing. That table gives V, J and clone size, and the DNA gave D and trimming. The table has roughly 340,000 clones, roughly 86% seen once. Looked up from germline, CDR1 is MGHDK and CDR2 is SYGVNS. V lost 4 bases, J lost 6 bases, and 2 bases stayed unmatched. The CDR3 extends over 14 amino acids. The sequence was obtained from a man between 40 and 49 years old in a cohort exposed to, infected with or recovered from COVID-19 (not recorded which). The chain joins TRBV25-1 to TRBJ2-2; 10 nucleotides line up with TRBD1. Sequenced: PBMCs or T cells enriched from blood (not recorded which). CDR3 nucleotides: TGTGCCAGCAGTGGACAGGGGGCTTCCGGGGAGCTGTTTTTT. Amino acid sequence: CASSGQGASGELFF.